The 23 T cell receptor beta chains listed next were all sequenced from one sample in a study of PD-1 blockade in classical Hodgkin lymphoma. Method: immunoSEQ multiplex PCR; TCRdb's copy keeps in-frame clones and lacks some. Among 120,000 to 150,000 clones, under 85% were seen once, and the ten largest hold about 9%. Relapse after autologous stem cell transplantation occurred in every patient, and brentuximab vedotin exposure varied. Material: peripheral blood mononuclear cells (PBMCs), obtained before the second cycle of nivolumab. These receptors all come from a human donor with classical Hodgkin lymphoma.

The chain links TRBV7-4 to TRBJ2-1; D gene uncertain. Germline CDR1 SGHVT, CDR2 SQSDAQ. The V and J ends lost 4 bases and 7 bases respectively, with 11 bases between them. CDR3 length: 13 amino acids. The CDR3: CASSWDRINEQFF. Written as DNA, the CDR3 is TGTGCCAGCAGCTGGGATAGGATTAATGAGCAGTTCTTC.

The gene calls are TRBV6-6 and TRBJ2-7, with D unresolved. There are 14 residues in the CDR3. From germline, CDR1 is MNHNY and CDR2 SVGAGI (reference sequence). V was cut by 6 bases and J by 0 bases, with 12 bases left in between. CDR3 region: CASRPFEYSYEQYF. In nucleotides, the CDR3 is TGTGCCAGCAGGCCCTTCGAGTACTCCTACGAGCAGTACTTC.

V is TRBV5-6 and J is TRBJ1-2; the D gene is possibly TRBD1 (5 bases). CDR1 SGHDT and CDR2 YYEEEE come from the germline V gene. The CDR3 consists of 16 residues. Trimming stripped 0 bases from V and 3 bases from J, with 15 bases between. In DNA, the CDR3 is TGTGCCAGCAGCTTGGGTCAGGGAGGTATAGACTATGGCTACACCTTC. Protein sequence: CASSLGQGGIDYGYTF.

V gene TRBV6-5 combines with J gene TRBJ2-7; D might be TRBD1 or TRBD2, each matching 5 bases. This CDR3 contains 14 residues. Germline V gene data show CDR1 as MNHEY and CDR2 as SVGAGI. Trimming cost V 0 bases and J 2 bases, with 8 bases left between them. The CDR3 protein is CASSYSGDAYEQYF. For the CDR3, the DNA is TGTGCCAGCAGTTACTCGGGGGACGCCTACGAGCAGTACTTC.

The chain couples TRBV5-1 to TRBJ2-3; 13 bases align to TRBD2. CDR3 length equals 15 residues. The germline CDR1 and CDR2 sequences are SGHRS and YFSETQ. With V trimmed by 4 bases and J by 5 bases, 4 bases remained unmatched. CDR3 amino acids: CASSPGTSGVDTQYF. The CDR3 DNA follows: TGCGCCAGCAGCCCGGGGACTAGCGGGGTAGATACGCAGTATTTT. The variable domain in full, completed from reference TRBV5-1 and TRBJ2-3, reads KAGVTQTPRYLIKTRGQQVTLSCSPISGHRSVSWYQQTPGQGLQFLFEYFSETQRNKGNFPGRFSGRQFSNSRSEMNVSTLELGDSALYLCASSPGTSGVDTQYFGPGTRLTVL.

The gene calls are TRBV7-9 and TRBJ2-7; D could derive from TRBD1 or TRBD2 (5 bases each). Germline CDR1 and CDR2: SEHNR and FQNEAQ (reference sequence). The CDR3 sequence is 14 residues long. Trimming removed 6 bases at V and 2 bases at J, with 14 bases between. Here the CDR3 reads CASSSPGTAYEQYF. Here the CDR3 DNA reads TGTGCCAGCAGTTCACCCGGGACCGCCTACGAGCAGTACTTC.

The rearrangement joins TRBV13 to TRBJ1-1; D perhaps matches TRBD1 (6 bases). Trimming took off 5 bases at V and 2 bases at J, with 18 bases between the two ends. The CDR3 has 16 amino acids. In germline, CDR1 is PRHDT, CDR2 FYEKMQ (reference sequence). In DNA, the CDR3 is TGTGCCAGCAGCCTCCCTTCACCGGGACACAACACTGAAGCTTTCTTT. Amino acid sequence: CASSLPSPGHNTEAFF.

This clone was found a few times. The J gene is TRBJ2-7, the V gene TRBV28; the match to TRBD2 covers 11 bases. The V gene end was trimmed by 5 bases and the J gene end by 4 bases; junction bases not matched to a gene: 13. CDR3 length: 17 residues. CDR1 is MDHEN and CDR2 is SYDVKM in the germline V gene. The CDR3 DNA sequence: TGTGCCAGCAGTCCCTACTATAGGTCTAGCGGGAGGTACGAGCAGTACTTC. This encodes CASSPYYRSSGRYEQYF.

This clone was detected only once. The V gene is TRBV18, the J gene TRBJ2-1; 8 bases align to TRBD2. V shed 4 bases and J 6 bases; nucleotides not matched to a gene: 8. Per germline, CDR1 KGHSH and CDR2 LQKENI. The CDR3 runs 15 residues. The CDR3 here is CASSRPGLEGNEQFF. The DNA of the CDR3 is TGTGCCAGCTCACGACCGGGACTAGAAGGCAATGAGCAGTTCTTC. Full variable domain (rest looked up from reference TRBV18 and TRBJ2-1): NAGVMQNPRHLVRRRGQEARLRCSPMKGHSHVYWYRQLPEEGLKFMVYLQKENIIDESGMPKERFSAEFPKEGPSILRIQQVVRGDSAAYFCASSRPGLEGNEQFFGPGTRLTVL.

The chain carries TRBV13 and TRBJ1-6; D is unclear. Between the trimmed V and J ends, which lost 5 bases and 3 bases, there was a span of 14 bases. Per the germline V gene, CDR1 is PRHDT and CDR2 is FYEKMQ (reference sequence). CDR3 length equals 16 residues. In nucleotides, the CDR3 is TGTGCCAGCAGCCCCGCGGAATTGAGCTATAATTCACCCCTCCACTTT. Translated: CASSPAELSYNSPLHF.

The rearrangement joins TRBV7-3 to TRBJ2-3, with 10 bases aligning to TRBD1. From germline, CDR1 is SGHTA and CDR2 FQGTGA. Trimming removed 8 bases from V and 2 bases from J; junction bases left unmatched: 4. This CDR3 has 14 residues. The CDR3 DNA reads as TGTGCCAGCTCCGGGACAGGGGTCACAGATACGCAGTATTTT. This codes for CASSGTGVTDTQYF.

This chain uses TRBV9 with TRBJ1-5; D is unresolved. The CDR3 has 16 amino acids. V was cut by 2 bases and J by 7 bases, with 19 bases left in between. CDR1 SGDLS and CDR2 YYNGEE come from the germline V gene. The CDR3 nucleotides are TGTGCCAGCAGCGTGGGGATTGGGGTAGAATCGCAGCCCCAGCATTTT. This encodes CASSVGIGVESQPQHF. Using reference TRBV9 and TRBJ1-5 for the parts outside the CDR3, the full variable domain is DSGVTQTPKHLITATGQRVTLRCSPRSGDLSVYWYQQSLDQGLQFLIQYYNGEERAKGNILERFSAQQFPDLHSELNLSSLELGDSALYFCASSVGIGVESQPQHFGDGTRLSIL.

The chain joins TRBV19 to TRBJ1-2; 10 nucleotides align to TRBD1. The CDR3 sequence is 16 residues long. Germline V gene data show CDR1 as LNHDA and CDR2 as SQIVND (reference sequence). The J segment lost 8 bases and the V segment lost 7 bases, leaving 16 bases of the junction unmatched. The CDR3 protein is CASIPRDRGRTGGYTF. Here the CDR3 DNA reads TGTGCCAGTATACCTCGGGACAGGGGAAGAACAGGGGGCTACACCTTC.

Turning to this clone: This sample also contains other DNA sequences that code for the same CDR3. This chain links TRBV5-8 with TRBJ2-3; the D call may be TRBD1 or TRBD2 (5 bases each). The CDR3 spans 14 residues. The V end lost 2 bases, the J end lost 2 bases, and 9 bases lay between the germline ends. Germline V CDR1 and CDR2: SGHTS, YDEGEE. The CDR3 coding sequence is TGTGCCAGCAGCTTAGAGGGGTACACAGATACGCAGTATTTT. Encoded protein: CASSLEGYTDTQYF.

The chain employs TRBV4-3 and TRBJ1-2; a weak D match, TRBD1 (6 bases). The V and J ends lost 5 bases and 4 bases respectively, with 26 bases between them. CDR1 is LGHNA and CDR2 is YSLEER in the germline V gene. The CDR3 covers 18 residues. CDR3 DNA: TGCGCCAGCAGCTTAACCAACACCCTGGGACAAATTTTCTATGGCTACACCTTC. Translation gives CASSLTNTLGQIFYGYTF.

This rearrangement joins TRBV7-9 to TRBJ1-5; TRBD1 agrees at 8 bases. The CDR3 is made up of 16 amino acids. V lost 5 bases, J lost 1 base, and 7 bases stayed unmatched. Looked up from germline, CDR1 is SEHNR and CDR2 is FQNEAQ (reference sequence). The CDR3 DNA sequence: TGTGCCAGCAGCCCAGGCGGACAGGGAAGCAATCAGCCCCAGCATTTT. As protein: CASSPGGQGSNQPQHF.

The chain links TRBV7-3 to TRBJ2-4, with 8 nucleotides matching TRBD2. Per germline, CDR1 SGHTA and CDR2 FQGTGA. The V segment lost 5 bases and the J segment 2 bases; nucleotides outside the gene matches: 8. The CDR3 runs to 16 residues. The CDR3 reads CASSPSGRSPKNIQYF. CDR3 DNA sequence: TGTGCCAGCAGCCCAAGCGGGAGAAGCCCCAAAAACATTCAGTACTTC.

The sample holds a few counts of this clone. This chain joins TRBV27 and TRBJ2-7, with a weak D call TRBD1 (6 bases). V was cut by 6 bases and J by 0 bases, with 12 bases left in between. Germline-derived CDR1 and CDR2 are MNHEY and SMNVEV (reference sequence). This CDR3 contains 14 residues. Here the CDR3 reads CASRGHPSSYEQYF. CDR3 bases: TGTGCCAGCAGGGGACACCCGAGCTCCTACGAGCAGTACTTC.

V usage is TRBV20-1 and J usage is TRBJ2-7; D not resolved. The CDR3 length is 10 residues. Trimming pared 3 bases from V and 7 bases from J, leaving 7 bases between. Per germline, CDR1 DFQATT and CDR2 SNEGSKA (reference sequence). The CDR3 loop reads CSASIREQYF. CDR3 DNA: TGCAGTGCTAGTATCCGGGAGCAGTACTTC.

The chain couples TRBV9 to TRBJ2-2; 9 bases match TRBD1. The CDR3 contains 15 residues. With V trimmed by 7 bases and J by 5 bases, 9 bases remained unmatched. Germline loops: CDR1 SGDLS, CDR2 YYNGEE. The chain's CDR3 is CASRRGQGGTGELFF. The CDR3 nucleotides read TGTGCCAGCCGCCGGGGACAGGGAGGAACCGGGGAGCTGTTTTTT. The variable domain in full, completed from reference TRBV9 and TRBJ2-2, reads DSGVTQTPKHLITATGQRVTLRCSPRSGDLSVYWYQQSLDQGLQFLIQYYNGEERAKGNILERFSAQQFPDLHSELNLSSLELGDSALYFCASRRGQGGTGELFFGEGSRLTVL.

The chain has TRBV25-1 and TRBJ2-5; the D gene could be TRBD1 or TRBD2 (6 bases each). Germline values: CDR1 MGHDK, CDR2 SYGVNS. The V end lost 3 bases, the J end lost 7 bases, and 15 bases lay between the germline ends. The CDR3 totals 14 residues. This chain's CDR3 is CASSDTGAARTQYF. The DNA of the CDR3 is TGTGCCAGCAGTGACACGGGGGCAGCCAGGACCCAGTACTTC. The complete variable domain, with remaining parts taken from reference TRBV25-1 and TRBJ2-5, reads EADIYQTPRYLVIGTGKKITLECSQTMGHDKMYWYQQDPGMELHLIHYSYGVNSTEKGDLSSESTVSRIRTEHFPLTLESARPSHTSQYLCASSDTGAARTQYFGPGTRLLVL.

V gene TRBV5-1 combines with J gene TRBJ1-2; the match to TRBD1 covers 7 bases. This CDR3 has 12 residues. The J segment lost 8 bases and the V segment lost 2 bases, leaving 3 bases of the junction unmatched. The germline V gene has CDR1 SGHRS and CDR2 YFSETQ. The CDR3 bases are TGCGCCAGCAGCTTCCAGGGGGGCGGCTACACCTTC. The encoded protein is CASSFQGGGYTF.

The chain is built from TRBV5-4 and TRBJ1-5; 8 positions match TRBD1. The CDR3 is made up of 17 amino acids. The V gene's germline CDR1 is SGHNT and CDR2 YYREEE (reference sequence). J was trimmed by 3 bases and V by 0 bases; bases with no gene match: 8. CDR3 in amino acids: CASSLGTGMGHNQPQHF. Written as DNA, the CDR3 is TGTGCCAGCAGCTTGGGGACAGGGATGGGGCACAATCAGCCCCAGCATTTT.